A selection of T cell receptor beta chains follows, all from one sample in a study of blood T cell repertoires in COVID-19. The table came from immunoSEQ multiplex PCR; TCRdb's copy has only in-frame clones and leaves some out. The table records about 490,000 clones, approximately 85% of them present only once. Sequencing was done on a sample of peripheral blood. The receptors stem from a human donor in a cohort sampled during active COVID-19. Each CDR3 is given with its conserved first and last residue. Fields, in order: clone size, J gene, D gene, V gene, CDR3 DNA, CDR3 protein. A D gene is named only where the DNA matches it firmly. Expanded clones are given a class, and other clones once, few, many or no size at all.

NA,TRBJ2-5,NA,TRBV28,TGTGCCAGCGGGGCCACAGGGATCCGGCAAGAGACCCAGTACTTC,CASGATGIRQETQYF
NA,TRBJ2-1,NA,TRBV5-1,TGCGCCAGCAGCTTGGGATCGGGACTGATCAATGAGCAGTTCTTC,CASSLGSGLINEQFF
NA,TRBJ2-3,NA,TRBV5-6,TGTGCCAGCAGCTACTTCCAAAAGGGGGAGTATTTT,CASSYFQKGEYF
NA,TRBJ1-3,NA,TRBV2,TGTGCCAGTGCGTTGTACTCTGGAAACACCATATATTTT,CASALYSGNTIYF
NA,TRBJ1-2,TRBD1,TRBV28,TGTGCCAGCAGGGACAGGGTGAATGGCTACACCTTC,CASRDRVNGYTF
NA,TRBJ1-1,TRBD1,TRBV6-4,TGTGCCAGCAGTCCGGACAGGGGAAACACTGAAGCTTTCTTT,CASSPDRGNTEAFF
NA,TRBJ2-1,TRBD2,TRBV19,TGTGCCAGTAGTAGGGGGACTAGCGGTAACAATGAGCAGTTCTTC,CASSRGTSGNNEQFF
NA,TRBJ2-1,TRBD2,TRBV28,TGTGCCAGCTGGGAGGCGGGAGAGTCCTACAATGAGCAGTTCTTC,CASWEAGESYNEQFF
NA,TRBJ1-1,NA,TRBV18,TGTGCCAGCTCACGGATCGGACTGACGAACACTGAAGCTTTCTTT,CASSRIGLTNTEAFF
NA,TRBJ1-1,TRBD1,TRBV10-3,TGTGCCATCAGCAATGACAGGGCGGGCACTGAAGCTTTCTTT,CAISNDRAGTEAFF
NA,TRBJ2-3,NA,TRBV19,TGTGCCAGTAGTATAACGGTTGGCACAGATACGCAGTATTTT,CASSITVGTDTQYF
NA,TRBJ1-1,NA,TRBV6-5,TGTGCCAGCAGTCGACGAGGTACAAACACTGAAGCTTTCTTT,CASSRRGTNTEAFF
NA,TRBJ2-4,NA,TRBV18,TGTGCCAGCTCAGGTCAGGATTACCTAGCCAAAAACATTCAGTACTTC,CASSGQDYLAKNIQYF
NA,TRBJ1-1,NA,TRBV4-1,TGCGCCAGCAGCCTAGAATCAACAGGGAACACTGAAGCTTTCTTT,CASSLESTGNTEAFF
NA,TRBJ1-2,NA,TRBV4-1,TGCGCCAGCAGTCAGAACGACAGGCAACCGTATGGCTACACCTTC,CASSQNDRQPYGYTF
NA,TRBJ2-3,NA,TRBV9,TGTGCCAGCAGCGTAGAAACCTCAACTCGAACTAACACAGATACGCAGTATTTT,CASSVETSTRTNTDTQYF
NA,TRBJ2-7,TRBD1,TRBV5-8,TGTGCCAGCAGTTTACAGGGGGCTTGGGAGCAGTACTTC,CASSLQGAWEQYF
few,TRBJ2-2,NA,TRBV3-1/TRBV3-2,TGTGCCAGCAGTCCTACAGGGTTCGACACCGGGGAGCTGTTTTTT,CASSPTGFDTGELFF
NA,TRBJ1-5,TRBD1,TRBV5-5,TGTGCCAGCAGCTTGGGTCCCGGGACAGGGGGTCAGCCCCAGCATTTT,CASSLGPGTGGQPQHF
NA,TRBJ1-3,TRBD1,TRBV7-3,TGTGCCAGCAGCCTACAGGGGGGAGGAAACACCATATATTTT,CASSLQGGGNTIYF
NA,TRBJ2-1,TRBD2,TRBV5-1,TGCGCCAGCAGCCCCGACTCTAGCGGGTCCTACAATGAGCAGTTCTTC,CASSPDSSGSYNEQFF
NA,TRBJ1-1,TRBD1,TRBV28,TGTGCCAGCAGTTTAGCTGGACAGGGCGCTGAAGCTTTCTTT,CASSLAGQGAEAFF
few,TRBJ1-4,TRBD1,TRBV18,TGTGCCAGCTCACCGATACCGGGACAGGGGAATGAAAAACTGTTTTTT,CASSPIPGQGNEKLFF
NA,TRBJ1-5,TRBD1,TRBV5-8,TGTGCCAGCAGCTTCATCGTCCGCACAGGGGGCAATCAGCCCCAGCATTTT,CASSFIVRTGGNQPQHF
NA,TRBJ2-3,NA,TRBV7-3,TGTGCCAGCAGCTCGATCACTAGAGATACGCAGTATTTT,CASSSITRDTQYF
NA,TRBJ1-1,TRBD1,TRBV5-6,TGTGCCAGCAGCCAAAGGCGGACAGGGTTACGGAACACTGAAGCTTTCTTT,CASSQRRTGLRNTEAFF
NA,TRBJ1-6,NA,TRBV5-1,TGCGCCAGCAGCTCCTCAGGGCCGGGCGTTTCACCCCTCCACTTT,CASSSSGPGVSPLHF
once,TRBJ1-1,NA,TRBV12-3/TRBV12-4,TGTGCCAGCAGTTTAGGCGGAGTCACTGAAGCTTTCTTT,CASSLGGVTEAFF
NA,TRBJ1-3,TRBD1,TRBV5-4,TGTGCCAGCAGCCCACAGGGGACTTCCCGCTCTGGAAACACCATATATTTT,CASSPQGTSRSGNTIYF
NA,TRBJ2-1,NA,TRBV7-9,TGTGCCAGCAGCCCACTTAAGGGGTGGGTAAATGAGCAGTTCTTC,CASSPLKGWVNEQFF
NA,TRBJ2-1,NA,TRBV27,TGTGCCAGCAGTTTAAGTCTGCGGGAGCAGTTCTTC,CASSLSLREQFF
NA,TRBJ1-2,NA,TRBV5-4,TGTGCCAGCAGCTTGGTAGGCGGGCCAGGAGGAGGCTACACCTTC,CASSLVGGPGGGYTF
NA,TRBJ2-5,TRBD1,TRBV30,TGTGCCTGGGAGAGGGGGCGCGTAGGGGAGACCCAGTACTTC,CAWERGRVGETQYF
once,TRBJ1-3,TRBD1,TRBV28,TGTGCCAGCAGTTCTGGACAGGGGAAGAGAAACACCATATATTTT,CASSSGQGKRNTIYF
NA,TRBJ2-2,NA,TRBV5-6,TGTGCCAGCAGCTCCTACAGGAGGAACACCGGGGAGCTGTTTTTT,CASSSYRRNTGELFF
NA,TRBJ2-7,NA,TRBV5-1,TGCGCCAGCAGCTGGGACATAGCCTACGAGCAGTACTTC,CASSWDIAYEQYF
NA,TRBJ1-6,TRBD1,TRBV30,TGTGCCCGCCGGGACAGGGACCGTCCGTATAGTTCACCCCTCCACTTT,CARRDRDRPYSSPLHF
NA,TRBJ1-5,NA,TRBV2,TGTGCCAGCAGTTTTGACAGGTATAATCAGCCCCAGCATTTT,CASSFDRYNQPQHF
NA,TRBJ2-3,TRBD2,TRBV30,TGTGCCTGGAGAAGCGGGAGGGCCGGGACAGATACGCAGTATTTT,CAWRSGRAGTDTQYF
NA,TRBJ1-4,TRBD1,TRBV5-4,TGTGCCAGCAGCGCCCGACAGGGGGCGGGAGAAAAACTGTTTTTT,CASSARQGAGEKLFF
NA,TRBJ2-2,TRBD2,TRBV7-8,TGTGCCAGCAGCCCCAGGGCTAGCGGGAGTTTCACCGGGGAGCTGTTTTTT,CASSPRASGSFTGELFF
NA,TRBJ2-7,NA,TRBV27,TGTGCCAGCAGGTCGGGCGGGGAAGAGCAGTACTTC,CASRSGGEEQYF
NA,TRBJ1-1,NA,TRBV30,TGTGCCTGGAGTGTACGGAGGGGTAGAGGCACTGAAGCTTTCTTT,CAWSVRRGRGTEAFF
NA,TRBJ1-6,NA,TRBV6-5,TGTGCCAGCATTGGTCAGGGAAATTCACCCCTCCACTTT,CASIGQGNSPLHF
NA,TRBJ2-7,TRBD1,TRBV2,TGTGCCAGCAGTGAGGGGACAGGCCGCGAGCAGTACTTC,CASSEGTGREQYF